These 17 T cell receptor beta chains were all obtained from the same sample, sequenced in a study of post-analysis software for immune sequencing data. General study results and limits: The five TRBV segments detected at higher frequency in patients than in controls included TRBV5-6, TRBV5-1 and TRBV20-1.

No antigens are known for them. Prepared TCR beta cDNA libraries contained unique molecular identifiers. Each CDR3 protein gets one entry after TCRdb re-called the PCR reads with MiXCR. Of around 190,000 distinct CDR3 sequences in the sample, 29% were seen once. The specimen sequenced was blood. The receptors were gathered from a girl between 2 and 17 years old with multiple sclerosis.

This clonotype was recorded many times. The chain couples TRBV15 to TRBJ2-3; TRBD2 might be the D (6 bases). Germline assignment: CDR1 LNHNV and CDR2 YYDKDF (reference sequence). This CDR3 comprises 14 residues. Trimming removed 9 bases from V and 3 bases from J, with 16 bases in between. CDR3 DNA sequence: TGTGCCACAGGATGGAGGGGTAGAACAGATACGCAGTATTTT. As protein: CATGWRGRTDTQYF.

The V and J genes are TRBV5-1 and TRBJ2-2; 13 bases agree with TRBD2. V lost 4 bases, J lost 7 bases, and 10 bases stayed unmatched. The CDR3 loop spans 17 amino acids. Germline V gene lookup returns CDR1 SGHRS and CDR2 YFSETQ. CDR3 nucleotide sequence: TGCGCCAGCAGCCTTGGGACTAGCGGGATATATGGCGGGGAGCTGTTTTTT. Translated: CASSLGTSGIYGGELFF.

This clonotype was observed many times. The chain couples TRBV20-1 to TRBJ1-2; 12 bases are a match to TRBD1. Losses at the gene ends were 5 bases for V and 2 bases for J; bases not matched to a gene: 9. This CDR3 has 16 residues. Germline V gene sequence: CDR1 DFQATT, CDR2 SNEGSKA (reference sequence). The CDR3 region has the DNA TGCAGTGCTCCGGGACAGGGGGCTATGAGGAACTATGGCTACACCTTC. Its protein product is CSAPGQGAMRNYGYTF.

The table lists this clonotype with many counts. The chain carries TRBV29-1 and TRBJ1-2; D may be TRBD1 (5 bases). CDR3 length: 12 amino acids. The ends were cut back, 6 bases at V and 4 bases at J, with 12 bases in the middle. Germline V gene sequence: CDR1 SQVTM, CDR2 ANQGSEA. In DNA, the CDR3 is TGCAGCGTCTTGACAGAAGTCTATGGCTACACCTTC. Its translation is CSVLTEVYGYTF.

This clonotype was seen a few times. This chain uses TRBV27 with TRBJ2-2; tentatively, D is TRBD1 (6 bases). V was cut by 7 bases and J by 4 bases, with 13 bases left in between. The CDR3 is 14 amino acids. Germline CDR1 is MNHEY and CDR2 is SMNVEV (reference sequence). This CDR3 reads CASTTVDSTGELFF. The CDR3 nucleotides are TGTGCCAGCACCACAGTGGACAGCACCGGGGAGCTGTTTTTT.

Here the CDR3 DNA reads TGTGCCAGCAGCCAACTCTCCAGCGGGATCATGAACACTGAAGCTTTCTTT. Encoded protein: CASSQLSSGIMNTEAFF. This chain uses TRBV28 with TRBJ1-1, with D unclear. Trimming stripped 6 bases from V and 0 bases from J, with 20 bases between. The CDR3 has 17 residues. Per the germline V gene, CDR1 is MDHEN and CDR2 is SYDVKM.

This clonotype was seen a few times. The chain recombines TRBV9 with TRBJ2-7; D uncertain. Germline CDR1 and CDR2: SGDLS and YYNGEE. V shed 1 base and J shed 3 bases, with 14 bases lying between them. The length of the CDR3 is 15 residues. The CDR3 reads CASSVSPDTNYEQYF. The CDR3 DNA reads TGTGCCAGCAGCGTATCCCCGGATACCAACTACGAGCAGTACTTC.

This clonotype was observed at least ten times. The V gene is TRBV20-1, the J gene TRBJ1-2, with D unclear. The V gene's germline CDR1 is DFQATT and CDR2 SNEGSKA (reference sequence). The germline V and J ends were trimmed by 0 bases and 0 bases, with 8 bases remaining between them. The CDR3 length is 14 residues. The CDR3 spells CSARDRPPNYGYTF. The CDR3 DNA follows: TGCAGTGCTAGAGACCGACCCCCTAACTATGGCTACACCTTC.

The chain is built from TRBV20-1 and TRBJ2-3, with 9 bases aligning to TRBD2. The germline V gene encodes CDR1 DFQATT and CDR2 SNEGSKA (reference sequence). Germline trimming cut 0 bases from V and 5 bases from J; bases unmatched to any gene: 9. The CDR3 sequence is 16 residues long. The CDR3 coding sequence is TGCAGTGCTAGAGATGCCCTAGCGGGGAGCGTAGATACGCAGTATTTT. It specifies CSARDALAGSVDTQYF.

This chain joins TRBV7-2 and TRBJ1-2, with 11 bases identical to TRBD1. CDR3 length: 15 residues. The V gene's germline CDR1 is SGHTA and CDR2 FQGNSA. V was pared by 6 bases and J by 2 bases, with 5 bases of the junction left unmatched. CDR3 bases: TGTGCCAGCAGGCGGGGGACAGGGGGAAACTATGGCTACACCTTC. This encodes CASRRGTGGNYGYTF.

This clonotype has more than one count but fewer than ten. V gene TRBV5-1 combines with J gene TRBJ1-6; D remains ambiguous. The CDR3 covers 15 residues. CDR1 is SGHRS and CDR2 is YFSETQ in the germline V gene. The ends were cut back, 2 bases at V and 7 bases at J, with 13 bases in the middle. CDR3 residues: CASSFAFGPNSPLHF. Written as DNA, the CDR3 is TGCGCCAGCAGCTTCGCGTTCGGCCCAAATTCACCCCTCCACTTT.

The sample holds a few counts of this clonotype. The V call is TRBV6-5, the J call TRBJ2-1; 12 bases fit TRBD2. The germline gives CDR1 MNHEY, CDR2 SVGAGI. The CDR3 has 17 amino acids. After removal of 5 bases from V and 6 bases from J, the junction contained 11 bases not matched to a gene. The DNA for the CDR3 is TGTGCCAGCAGTCCTACTCAGACTAGCGGGAGCCTCAATGAGCAGTTCTTC. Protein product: CASSPTQTSGSLNEQFF.

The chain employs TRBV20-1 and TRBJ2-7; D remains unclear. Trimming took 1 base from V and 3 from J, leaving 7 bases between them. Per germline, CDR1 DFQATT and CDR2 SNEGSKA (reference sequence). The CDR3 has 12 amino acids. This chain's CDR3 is CSARAALYEQYF. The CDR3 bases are TGCAGTGCTAGAGCAGCCCTCTACGAGCAGTACTTC.

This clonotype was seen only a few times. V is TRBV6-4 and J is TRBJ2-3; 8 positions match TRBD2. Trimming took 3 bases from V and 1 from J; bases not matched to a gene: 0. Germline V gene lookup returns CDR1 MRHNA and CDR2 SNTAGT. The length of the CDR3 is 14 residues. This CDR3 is CASSEAGGTDTQYF. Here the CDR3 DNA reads TGTGCCAGCAGTGAAGCGGGGGGCACAGATACGCAGTATTTT.

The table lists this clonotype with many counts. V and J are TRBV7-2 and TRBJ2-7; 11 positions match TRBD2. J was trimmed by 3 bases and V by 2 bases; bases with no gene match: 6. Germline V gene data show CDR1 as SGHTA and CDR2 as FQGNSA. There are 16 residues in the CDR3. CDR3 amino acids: CASSLQGTSGDYEQYF. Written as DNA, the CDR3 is TGTGCCAGCAGCTTACAGGGGACTAGCGGAGACTACGAGCAGTACTTC.

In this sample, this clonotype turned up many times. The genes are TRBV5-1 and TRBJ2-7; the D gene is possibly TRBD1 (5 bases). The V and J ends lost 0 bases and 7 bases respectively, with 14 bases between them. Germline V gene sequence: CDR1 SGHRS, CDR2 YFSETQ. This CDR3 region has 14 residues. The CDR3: CASSLDPGFGEQYF. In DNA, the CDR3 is TGCGCCAGCAGCTTGGATCCAGGGTTTGGAGAGCAGTACTTC.

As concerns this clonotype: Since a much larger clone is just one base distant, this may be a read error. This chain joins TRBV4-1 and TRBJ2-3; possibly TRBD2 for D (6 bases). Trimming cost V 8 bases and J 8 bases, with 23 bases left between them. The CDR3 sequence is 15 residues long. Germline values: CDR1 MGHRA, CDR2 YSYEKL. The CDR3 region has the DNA TGCGCCAGCCAAGGGACTCCAACACTAGGAGGTACGCAGTATTTT. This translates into CASQGTPTLGGTQYF.